This TCR beta chain was sequenced in a study of blood T cell repertoires in COVID-19 (dated by TCRdb to about 2020). Turning to the overall study: The collaborator samples originated in the United States, Italy and Spain and spanned the acute and convalescent phases of COVID-19. The material from the prospective study consisted of cDNA or gDNA derived from T cells, B-cell-depleted T cells, or PBMCs. Subjects who had been exposed to COVID-19, were actively infected with it, or had recovered from it provided the deeply sampled blood TCRbeta repertoires that made up the dataset. The repertoires were released in a freely available public database intended as a resource for research on the immune response to SARS-CoV-2. Samples came from the ongoing ImmuneRACE study (first 160 participants) plus 1,254 subjects from 6 global collaborators. Nearly every sample came with metadata listing a de-identified subject ID, COVID-19 status, age in years and sex. Where HLA class I and class II types were available, the types were taken from metadata supplied by the sample provider, not from assay-based typing. Study-wide findings and limitations: The amount of clinical and demographic metadata varied by source and participant and was provided uncurated.

Concerning this clone itself: Its antigen is currently not known. Base qualities are not recorded, but no much larger clone differs from it by a single base. Other DNA sequences in the same sample also yield this CDR3.

The immunoSEQ Assay, a bias-controlled multiplex PCR, was used to amplify TCRbeta CDR3 regions from genomic DNA. Per the source publication's procedure: Nucleated cell counts per sample were estimated from amplification of reference gene primers within the assay. Sequence reads were collapsed and filtered to measure the absolute abundance of every unique TCRbeta CDR3 rearrangement. For each sample, productive Simpson clonality was calculated as the square root of Simpson's diversity index across productive rearrangements. This is the immuneACCESS table as TCRdb keeps it, with only in-frame sequences that have V and J called. A part of the clones is gone; compared with another copy, unresolved V genes explain less than half, and the rest is unexplained. V, J and clone size reflect that table, while D and trimming were determined from the DNA. Present in this sample are 350,000 or so clones, around 83% of which were seen just once. The ten largest clones capture under 3% of the sample.

Whole blood was collected in K2EDTA tubes by collaborating institutions according to the institutions' own protocols. For TCRbeta analysis, collaborators shipped samples as frozen whole blood, isolated PBMCs, or DNA extracted from either of those sample types. The germline V gene encodes CDR1 SGHDT and CDR2 YYEEEE. The junction carries 8 bases between V and J, which are trimmed by 2 bases and 2 bases respectively. Including cysteine and phenylalanine, the CDR3 has 14 amino acids. CDR3 DNA is the only sequence kept; it has 42 bases, read in frame from the first base. Sequenced input: peripheral blood. Recombination linked TRBV5-6 to TRBJ2-1, with TRBD1 as a weak D call on 5 bases. The sequence derives from a man in his thirties or forties with active or convalescent COVID-19. The DNA is as follows: TGTGCCAGCAGCTTTTCAGGGCCCTACAATGAGCAGTTCTTC. Its coded protein is CASSFSGPYNEQFF.